These 5 T cell receptor beta chains came from one sample sequenced in a study of T cell responses to AZD1222 COVID-19 vaccine. The data were produced by immunoSEQ multiplex PCR, yet TCRdb's version contains in-frame clones alone and is incomplete. The repertoire holds 150,000 or so clones, with about nine tenths as singletons. Source: peripheral blood, taken 28 days after the second AZD1222 dose. All receptors derive from an adult who received the AZD1222 COVID-19 vaccine.

This sequence joins TRBV19 and TRBJ2-3; weak D call: TRBD2 (5 bases). The V gene lost 4 bases and the J gene lost 4 bases, with 15 bases spanning the gap. Germline assignment: CDR1 LNHDA and CDR2 SQIVND (reference sequence). The CDR3 totals 15 residues. DNA for the CDR3: TGTGCCAGTAGTACCCGGGCGGGCGGCGCAGATACGCAGTATTTT. Its protein is CASSTRAGGADTQYF.

V usage is TRBV5-3 and J usage is TRBJ2-2; D gene ambiguous. TRBV5-3 has ORF status, its function being uncertain. The CDR3 contains 14 residues. The CDR3 DNA follows: TGTGTCCCCCGTCTTTATCTGCCCACCGGGGAGCTGTTTTTT. This codes for CVPRLYLPTGELFF.

The CDR3 DNA follows: TGTGCCAGCAGTTCCGGGACACTGGGAGGCAATCAGCCCCAGCATTTT. It yields the protein CASSSGTLGGNQPQHF. The V call is TRBV28, the J call TRBJ1-5; D is perhaps TRBD1 (6 bases). This CDR3 has 16 amino acids. In germline, CDR1 is MDHEN, CDR2 SYDVKM. V lost 4 bases, J lost 2 bases, and 15 bases lay in between.

The J gene is TRBJ2-7, the V gene TRBV2, with D maybe TRBD2 (6 bases). Germline V gene data show CDR1 as SNHLY and CDR2 as FYNNEI. The CDR3 runs to 15 residues. Trimming shortened V by 2 bases and J by 2 bases, and 13 bases separated the two germline ends. The CDR3 is CASSEQGPGAYEQYF. The CDR3 DNA reads as TGTGCCAGCAGTGAACAGGGACCGGGAGCCTACGAGCAGTACTTC.

V is TRBV4-1 and J is TRBJ2-7; TRBD1 matches 9 bases. Trimming cost V 4 bases and J 4 bases; bases outside gene matches: 11. Per the germline V gene, CDR1 is MGHRA and CDR2 is YSYEKL. The CDR3 is 16 amino acids. The CDR3: CASSLEPGQGWYEQYF. The CDR3 DNA follows: TGCGCCAGCAGCCTAGAGCCGGGACAGGGTTGGTACGAGCAGTACTTC.